This T cell receptor beta chain emerged from a study of response to subunit inactivated influenza vaccine. TCRdb called the RT-PCR reads again in MiXCR, with one record for every CDR3 protein. Here the sample spans about 520,000 distinct CDR3 sequences, around 25% being singletons. Germline V gene lookup returns CDR1 MNHNS and CDR2 SASEGT. The CDR3 has 15 residues. Between the trimmed V and J ends, which lost 5 bases and 7 bases, there was a span of 21 bases. A few counts support this clonotype. The chain uses TRBV6-1 and TRBJ2-7, with D perhaps matching TRBD1 or TRBD2 (5 bases each). Sequenced material: CD4+ T cells sorted from PBMCs, taken roughly 5 days after vaccination. The receptor comes from a man in his fifties or sixties who received an inactivated influenza vaccine. In nucleotides, the CDR3 is TGTGCCAGCAGTCCTACCGGGACCCTAAGTGGGGAGCAGTACTTC. Protein product: CASSPTGTLSGEQYF.